Included here is one T cell receptor (beta chain) sequence, with context. Its binding antigen is unknown. No base qualities exist here, and no much larger clone lies one base off it. The sample originates from a study of blood T cell repertoires in COVID-19 (dated by TCRdb to 2020 to 2021). For the study in its entirety: The collaborator samples originated in the United States, Italy and Spain and spanned the acute and convalescent phases of COVID-19. The material from the prospective study consisted of cDNA or gDNA derived from T cells, B-cell-depleted T cells, or PBMCs. The dataset comprised deeply sampled blood TCRbeta repertoires from subjects exposed to, actively infected with, or recovered from COVID-19. The repertoires were released in a freely available public database meant as a resource for research on the immune response to SARS-CoV-2. Samples came from the ongoing ImmuneRACE study (first 160 participants) plus 1,254 subjects from 6 global collaborators. The sample metadata nearly always contained a de-identified subject ID, COVID-19 status, age in years and sex. HLA class I and class II types, where available, came from metadata supplied by the sample provider rather than from assay-based typing.

TCRbeta CDR3 regions were amplified from genomic DNA using the immunoSEQ Assay, a bias-controlled multiplex PCR. Per the authors' processing: The number of nucleated cells in each sample was estimated from the amplification of reference gene primers within the assay. To quantify the absolute abundance of each unique TCRbeta CDR3 rearrangement, sequence reads were collapsed and filtered. For each sample, productive Simpson clonality was calculated as the square root of Simpson's diversity index over productive rearrangements. TCRdb mirrors the immuneACCESS table, restricted to in-frame sequences. Some clones are absent from its copies; in checked studies, under half trace to an unresolved V gene, and the reason for the others is unknown. V, J and clone size are those of that table, while D and trimming were read from the DNA. The sample records some 200,000 clones, nearly 90% of which are singletons. The top ten clonotypes cover over 15% of the sample.

One collaborating source in Seattle enrolled patients while the patients were actively infected and followed the patients over time throughout the course of disease. Each collaborating institution followed its own protocols to collect whole blood in K2EDTA tubes. Collaborator samples were shipped for TCRbeta analysis as frozen whole blood, isolated PBMCs, or DNA extracted from either sample type. What the study reported, not specific to this receptor: The quantity of clinical and demographic metadata differed by source and by participant and was supplied without curation.

This receptor was obtained from a man aged 50-60 years with COVID-19, enrolled during active disease. Sequencing used peripheral blood.

The base sequence is TGTGCCAGTAGCTCTACGGGAGGGGGGGGAGAGACCCAGTACTTC. Translated, this gives CASSSTGGGGETQYF. The chain employs TRBV19 and TRBJ2-5; 8 bases in the junction line up with TRBD2. Measured from the cysteine to the phenylalanine, the CDR3 is 15 residues long. The only DNA kept is the CDR3, 45 bases in frame from the first base. V loses 6 bases at its end and J loses 4 bases; junction bases beyond the gene matches: 10. The germline V gene encodes CDR1 LNHDA and CDR2 SQIVND (reference sequence). The reference TRBV19 and TRBJ2-5 proteins fill in what lies around the CDR3, so the full variable domain reads DGGITQSPKYLFRKEGQNVTLSCEQNLNHDAMYWYRQDPGQGLRLIYYSQIVNDFQKGDIAEGYSVSREKKESFPLTVTSAQKNPTAFYLCASSSTGGGGETQYFGPGTRLLVL.